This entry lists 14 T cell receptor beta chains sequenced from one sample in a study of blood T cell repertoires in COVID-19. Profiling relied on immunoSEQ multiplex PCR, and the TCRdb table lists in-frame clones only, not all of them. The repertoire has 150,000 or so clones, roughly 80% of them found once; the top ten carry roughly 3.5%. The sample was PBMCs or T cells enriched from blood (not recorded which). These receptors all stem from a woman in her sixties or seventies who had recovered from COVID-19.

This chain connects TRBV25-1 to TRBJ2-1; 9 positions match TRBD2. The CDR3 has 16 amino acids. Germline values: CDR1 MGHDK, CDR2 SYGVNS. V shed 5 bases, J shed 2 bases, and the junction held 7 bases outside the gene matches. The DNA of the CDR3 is TGTGCCAGCAGTCGCCCGCCTAGCGGGGCCTACAATGAGCAGTTCTTC. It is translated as CASSRPPSGAYNEQFF.

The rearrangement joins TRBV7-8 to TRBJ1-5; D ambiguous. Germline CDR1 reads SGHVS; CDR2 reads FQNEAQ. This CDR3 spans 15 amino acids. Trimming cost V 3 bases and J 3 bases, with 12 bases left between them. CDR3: CASSLAAGPNQPQHF. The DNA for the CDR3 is TGTGCCAGCAGCTTGGCGGCGGGTCCCAATCAGCCCCAGCATTTT.

CDR3 residues: CASSYGSTSGDEQYF. As DNA, the CDR3 is TGTGCCAGCAGTTACGGGTCGACTTCGGGTGACGAGCAGTACTTC. The rearrangement uses TRBV6-5 and TRBJ2-7; D is unresolved. Germline V CDR1 and CDR2: MNHEY, SVGAGI. V was pared by 2 bases and J by 5 bases, with 16 bases between. The length of the CDR3 is 15 residues.

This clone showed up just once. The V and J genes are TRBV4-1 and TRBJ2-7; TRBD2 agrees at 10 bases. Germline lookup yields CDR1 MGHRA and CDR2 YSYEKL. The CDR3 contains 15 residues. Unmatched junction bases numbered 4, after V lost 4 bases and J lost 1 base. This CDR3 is CASSPRTSGSYEQYF. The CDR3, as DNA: TGCGCCAGCAGCCCCAGGACTAGCGGATCCTACGAGCAGTACTTC.

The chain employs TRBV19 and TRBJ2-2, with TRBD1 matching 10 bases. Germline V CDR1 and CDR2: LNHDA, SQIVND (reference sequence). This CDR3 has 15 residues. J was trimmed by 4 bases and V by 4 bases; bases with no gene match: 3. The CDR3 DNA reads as TGTGCCAGTAGTAGGGGACAGGGGTTCACCGGGGAGCTGTTTTTT. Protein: CASSRGQGFTGELFF.

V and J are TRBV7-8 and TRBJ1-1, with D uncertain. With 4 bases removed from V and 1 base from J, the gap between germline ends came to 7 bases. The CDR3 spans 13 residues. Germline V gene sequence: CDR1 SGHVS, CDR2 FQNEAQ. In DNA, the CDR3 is TGTGCCAGCAGCTCCCGACAGAACACTGAAGCTTTCTTT. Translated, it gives CASSSRQNTEAFF.

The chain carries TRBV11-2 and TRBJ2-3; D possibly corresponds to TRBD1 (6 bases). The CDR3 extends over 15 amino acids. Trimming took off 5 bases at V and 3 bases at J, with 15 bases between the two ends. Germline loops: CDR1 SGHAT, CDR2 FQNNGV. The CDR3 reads CASSVQGISTDTQYF. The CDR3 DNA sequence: TGTGCCAGCAGCGTGCAGGGGATCTCGACAGATACGCAGTATTTT.

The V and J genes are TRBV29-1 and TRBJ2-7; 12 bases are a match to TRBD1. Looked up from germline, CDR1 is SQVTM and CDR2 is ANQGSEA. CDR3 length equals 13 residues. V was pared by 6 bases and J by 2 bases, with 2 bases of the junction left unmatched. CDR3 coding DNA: TGCAGCGTGGGACAGGGGGCAACCTACGAGCAGTACTTC. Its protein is CSVGQGATYEQYF.

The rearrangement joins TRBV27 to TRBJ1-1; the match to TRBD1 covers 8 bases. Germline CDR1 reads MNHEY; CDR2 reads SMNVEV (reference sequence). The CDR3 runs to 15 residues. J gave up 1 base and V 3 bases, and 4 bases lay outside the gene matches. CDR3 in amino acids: CASSLRDRQNTEAFF. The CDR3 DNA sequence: TGTGCCAGCAGTTTGAGGGACAGGCAGAACACTGAAGCTTTCTTT.

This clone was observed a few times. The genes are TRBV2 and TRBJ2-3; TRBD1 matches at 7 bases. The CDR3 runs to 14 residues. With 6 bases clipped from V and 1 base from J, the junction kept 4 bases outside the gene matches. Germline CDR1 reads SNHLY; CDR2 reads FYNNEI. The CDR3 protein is CASRLGQGTDTQYF. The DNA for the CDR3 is TGTGCCAGCAGACTTGGACAGGGCACAGATACGCAGTATTTT.

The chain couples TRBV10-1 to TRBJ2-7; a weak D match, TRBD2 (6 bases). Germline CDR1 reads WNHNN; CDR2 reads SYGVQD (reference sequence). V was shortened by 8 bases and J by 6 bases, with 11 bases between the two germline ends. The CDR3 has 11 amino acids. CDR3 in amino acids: CASSLGGEQYF. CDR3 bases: TGCGCCAGCTCTTTGGGGGGCGAGCAGTACTTC.

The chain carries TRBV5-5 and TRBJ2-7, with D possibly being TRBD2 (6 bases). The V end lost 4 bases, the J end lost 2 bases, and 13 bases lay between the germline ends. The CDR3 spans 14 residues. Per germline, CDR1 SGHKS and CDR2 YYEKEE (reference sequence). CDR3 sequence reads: CASSAGPLTYEQYF. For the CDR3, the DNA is TGTGCCAGCAGCGCGGGACCGCTAACCTACGAGCAGTACTTC.

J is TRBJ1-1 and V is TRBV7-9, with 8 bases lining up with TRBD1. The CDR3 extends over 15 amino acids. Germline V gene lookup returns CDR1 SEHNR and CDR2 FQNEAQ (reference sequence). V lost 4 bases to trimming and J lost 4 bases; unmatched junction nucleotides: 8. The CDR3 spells CASSSTGTGITEAFF. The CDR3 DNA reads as TGTGCCAGCAGCTCAACCGGGACAGGAATCACTGAAGCTTTCTTT.

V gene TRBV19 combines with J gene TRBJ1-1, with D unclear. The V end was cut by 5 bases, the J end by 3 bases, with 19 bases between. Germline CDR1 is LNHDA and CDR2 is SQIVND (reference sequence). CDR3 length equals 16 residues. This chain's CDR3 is CASSPRSHRSDTEAFF. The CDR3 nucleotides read TGTGCCAGTAGTCCCCGTTCCCACAGAAGTGACACTGAAGCTTTCTTT. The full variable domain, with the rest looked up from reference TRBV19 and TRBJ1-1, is DGGITQSPKYLFRKEGQNVTLSCEQNLNHDAMYWYRQDPGQGLRLIYYSQIVNDFQKGDIAEGYSVSREKKESFPLTVTSAQKNPTAFYLCASSPRSHRSDTEAFFGQGTRLTVV.